The 25 T cell receptor beta chains listed next were all sequenced from one sample in a study of Ad26.COV2.S vaccination and SARS-CoV-2 variants. Clones were sequenced by immunoSEQ multiplex PCR, and TCRdb holds only the in-frame ones, with some missing. The table has approximately 450,000 clones, 80% to 95% seen once; the top ten hold 9% to 15%. Noted treatment: over 15 received Ad26.COV2.S at low or high dose, single or two shots; about 5 received placebo; per-sample allocation not given. Sampling was done on day 63 after the first vaccine or placebo injection. The input for sequencing was peripheral blood, taken in a trial of Ad26.COV2.S vaccine versus placebo. These receptors all stem from a person aged 18-60 years who received the Ad26.COV2.S COVID-19 vaccine or a placebo.

The chain has TRBV6-4 and TRBJ1-4; weak D call: TRBD1 (6 bases). Germline values: CDR1 MRHNA, CDR2 SNTAGT. This CDR3 has 15 amino acids. Trimming shortened V by 7 bases and J by 5 bases, and 17 bases separated the two germline ends. DNA for the CDR3: TGTGCCAGCAAGGAATTTGGGGGGCCGAATGAAAAACTGTTTTTT. Its translation is CASKEFGGPNEKLFF.

The chain combines TRBV7-9 with TRBJ2-7; D may be TRBD2 (5 bases). The CDR3 contains 13 residues. CDR1 is SEHNR, CDR2 FQNEAQ, per germline (reference sequence). The ends were cut back, 5 bases at V and 3 bases at J, with 11 bases in the middle. The CDR3 sequence is CASSPGWGYEQYF. The CDR3 nucleotides read TGTGCCAGCAGCCCGGGATGGGGCTACGAGCAGTACTTC.

This chain joins TRBV9 and TRBJ2-1; 9 nucleotides agree with TRBD2. The CDR3 contains 14 residues. V lost 6 bases to trimming and J lost 5 bases; unmatched junction nucleotides: 6. Per the germline V gene, CDR1 is SGDLS and CDR2 is YYNGEE. CDR3 DNA sequence: TGTGCCAGCACCCCTAGCGGGGTAAACAATGAGCAGTTCTTC. Translation gives CASTPSGVNNEQFF.

The chain recombines TRBV12-3 or TRBV12-4 with TRBJ2-1; D might be TRBD2 (6 bases). V shed 5 bases and J shed 6 bases, with 11 bases lying between them. This CDR3 has 13 residues. The CDR3 protein is CASSTIGSNEQFF. The CDR3 nucleotides read TGTGCCAGCAGTACCATCGGGAGCAATGAGCAGTTCTTC.

The J gene is TRBJ1-1, the V gene TRBV10-3; 10 nucleotides agree with TRBD1. Losses at the gene ends were 10 bases for V and 1 base for J; bases not matched to a gene: 3. The CDR3 is 13 residues long. CDR1 is ENHRY, CDR2 SYGVKD, per germline. DNA of the CDR3: TGTGCCACCGGGACAGGGGAGAACACTGAAGCTTTCTTT. It is translated as CATGTGENTEAFF.

The chain couples TRBV4-1 to TRBJ2-3; D uncertain. CDR3 length equals 14 residues. The germline CDR1 and CDR2 sequences are MGHRA and YSYEKL. V was cut by 0 bases and J by 2 bases, with 6 bases left in between. CDR3 nucleotide sequence: TGCGCCAGCAGCCAAGATGGACCCACAGATACGCAGTATTTT. It is translated as CASSQDGPTDTQYF.

This clone was observed a single time. J is TRBJ1-2 and V is TRBV5-6; D uncertain. This CDR3 spans 14 amino acids. The germline V gene has CDR1 SGHDT and CDR2 YYEEEE. V was shortened by 1 base and J by 5 bases, with 12 bases between the two germline ends. In DNA form, the CDR3 reads TGTGCCAGCAGCTTGAAGATTGGAGCTTATGGCTACACCTTC. Translated, it gives CASSLKIGAYGYTF.

This rearrangement joins TRBV30 to TRBJ2-2, with TRBD2 as a possible D gene (6 bases). Germline V lookup: CDR1 GTSNPN, CDR2 SVGIG (reference sequence). V lost 1 base to trimming and J lost 3 bases, with 18 bases between them. The CDR3 contains 17 residues. The CDR3 sequence is CAWSGPGSRGYTGELFF. CDR3 nucleotides: TGTGCCTGGAGTGGCCCCGGGTCGCGGGGCTACACCGGGGAGCTGTTTTTT.

Written as DNA, the CDR3 is TGTGCCAGCTCGACAGACAGGGAAAGTGAGCAGTTCTTC. Translated, it gives CASSTDRESEQFF. This sequence joins TRBV18 and TRBJ2-1; 7 bases are a match to TRBD1. CDR1 and CDR2 from the germline V gene are KGHSH and LQKENI. Trimming took 6 bases from V and 9 from J; bases not matched to a gene: 8. The CDR3 length is 13 residues.

This rearrangement joins TRBV6-5 to TRBJ2-1; D is uncertain. The CDR3 loop spans 11 amino acids. From germline, CDR1 is MNHEY and CDR2 SVGAGI. The ends were cut back, 2 bases at V and 8 bases at J, with 4 bases in the middle. In nucleotides, the CDR3 is TGTGCCAGCAGTTACGTCTATGAGCAGTTCTTC. Its translation is CASSYVYEQFF.

This rearrangement joins TRBV7-9 to TRBJ2-7; D is ambiguous. CDR1 SEHNR and CDR2 FQNEAQ come from the germline V gene (reference sequence). Trimming took 3 bases from V and 1 from J, leaving 4 bases between them. The CDR3 sequence is 12 residues long. In DNA form, the CDR3 reads TGTGCCAGCAGCTTGGAGTCCTACGAGCAGTACTTC. This encodes CASSLESYEQYF.

The chain couples TRBV9 to TRBJ2-1, with D perhaps TRBD1 or TRBD2 (5 bases each). The CDR3 loop spans 13 amino acids. Germline loops: CDR1 SGDLS, CDR2 YYNGEE. Trimming stripped 3 bases from V and 7 bases from J, with 11 bases between. CDR3 loop: CASSDGTSNEQFF. In DNA form, the CDR3 reads TGTGCCAGCAGCGATGGGACGTCTAATGAGCAGTTCTTC.

CDR3 protein: CASSRRSQETQYF. The CDR3 DNA sequence: TGTGCCAGCAGCCGCCGGAGTCAAGAGACCCAGTACTTC. The genes are TRBV12-3 or TRBV12-4 and TRBJ2-5; no definite D call. Trimming cost V 6 bases and J 2 bases, with 10 bases left between them. This CDR3 spans 13 amino acids.

The chain recombines TRBV25-1 with TRBJ2-5, with a tentative D call TRBD2 (5 bases). Germline assignment: CDR1 MGHDK and CDR2 SYGVNS. Trimming removed 3 bases at V and 5 bases at J, with 22 bases between. This CDR3 is built from 17 residues. Written as DNA, the CDR3 is TGTGCCAGCAGTGACCCCCGCGATAGCGTATTCGCTGAGACCCAGTACTTC. Its protein product is CASSDPRDSVFAETQYF.

The sample holds a few counts of this clone. V and J are TRBV7-9 and TRBJ2-1; D may be TRBD1 (6 bases). Trimming took 5 bases from V and 2 from J, leaving 16 bases between them. This CDR3 spans 16 amino acids. Per the germline V gene, CDR1 is SEHNR and CDR2 is FQNEAQ (reference sequence). CDR3 in amino acids: CASSVNRVSAYNEQFF. DNA of the CDR3: TGTGCCAGCAGCGTAAACAGGGTGAGCGCCTACAATGAGCAGTTCTTC.

The V gene is TRBV7-2, the J gene TRBJ1-1; weak D call: TRBD1 (6 bases). The V end lost 4 bases, the J end lost 4 bases, and 16 bases lay between the germline ends. The germline gives CDR1 SGHTA, CDR2 FQGNSA. The CDR3 loop spans 15 amino acids. The CDR3 DNA follows: TGTGCCAGCAGCTCTAGACAGACAGGTGGCACTGAAGCTTTCTTT. It specifies CASSSRQTGGTEAFF.

This clone was seen only once. V and J are TRBV14 and TRBJ2-1; TRBD2 agrees at 10 bases. V trimming: 4 bases; J trimming: 4 bases; junction bases outside the gene matches: 4. This CDR3 has 15 amino acids. Germline assignment: CDR1 SGHDN and CDR2 FVKESK. The CDR3 bases are TGTGCCAGCAGCCCCGGACTAGCGGAGTACAATGAGCAGTTCTTC. This codes for CASSPGLAEYNEQFF.

The rearrangement joins TRBV6-6 to TRBJ2-5; 10 bases line up with TRBD2. Germline CDR1 and CDR2: MNHNY and SVGAGI (reference sequence). With V trimmed by 7 bases and J by 4 bases, 6 bases remained unmatched. CDR3 size: 14 residues. The CDR3 protein is CASKAGGFAETQYF. In DNA form, the CDR3 reads TGTGCCAGCAAAGCGGGAGGGTTCGCAGAGACCCAGTACTTC.

V usage is TRBV9 and J usage is TRBJ2-7, with 9 bases identical to TRBD2. CDR1 is SGDLS and CDR2 is YYNGEE in the germline V gene. The CDR3 is 15 amino acids. Trimming took 0 bases from V and 3 from J; bases not matched to a gene: 4. The CDR3: CASSVAWTSDYEQYF. In nucleotides, the CDR3 is TGTGCCAGCAGCGTAGCCTGGACTAGCGACTACGAGCAGTACTTC.

The J gene is TRBJ1-6, the V gene TRBV5-1; unclear D gene. The CDR3 contains 12 residues. V shed 0 bases and J shed 6 bases, with 1 base lying between them. The germline gives CDR1 SGHRS, CDR2 YFSETQ. CDR3 in amino acids: CASSLGNSPLHF. As DNA, the CDR3 is TGCGCCAGCAGCTTGGGTAATTCACCCCTCCACTTT.

CDR3 sequence: CASSVAPDSGNYGYTF. CDR3 in DNA: TGTGCCAGCAGCGTAGCTCCGGACAGTGGTAACTATGGCTACACCTTC. The chain uses TRBV9 and TRBJ1-2; tentative D call: TRBD1 (6 bases). V was pared by 0 bases and J by 1 base, with 13 bases between. The germline V gene encodes CDR1 SGDLS and CDR2 YYNGEE. The length of the CDR3 is 16 residues. Complete variable domain (other parts from reference TRBV9 and TRBJ1-2): DSGVTQTPKHLITATGQRVTLRCSPRSGDLSVYWYQQSLDQGLQFLIQYYNGEERAKGNILERFSAQQFPDLHSELNLSSLELGDSALYFCASSVAPDSGNYGYTFGSGTRLTVV.

The genes are TRBV6-1 and TRBJ1-2, with TRBD1 identical over 9 bases. This CDR3 spans 16 amino acids. Germline CDR1 is MNHNS and CDR2 is SASEGT. J gave up 7 bases and V 0 bases, and 9 bases lay outside the gene matches. The CDR3 nucleotides are TGTGCCAGCAGTGAAGCAGGACAGGGGACTTTGCCTGGCTACACCTTC. Residues: CASSEAGQGTLPGYTF.

The chain has TRBV13 and TRBJ1-2; 7 bases map to TRBD1. The CDR3 runs 15 residues. Germline CDR1 is PRHDT and CDR2 is FYEKMQ (reference sequence). Losses at the gene ends were 0 bases for V and 7 bases for J; bases not matched to a gene: 8. The CDR3 coding sequence is TGTGCCAGCAGCTTAGGACCACAGGGGTTGAGTGGCTACACCTTC. This translates into CASSLGPQGLSGYTF.

The chain carries TRBV19 and TRBJ2-1, with TRBD2 identical over 9 bases. J gave up 6 bases and V 6 bases, and 6 bases lay outside the gene matches. The CDR3 loop spans 14 amino acids. The germline V gene has CDR1 LNHDA and CDR2 SQIVND (reference sequence). The CDR3 loop reads CASRLNSGGNEQFF. CDR3 in DNA: TGTGCCAGTAGATTAAATAGCGGGGGCAATGAGCAGTTCTTC.

V usage is TRBV9 and J usage is TRBJ2-5; perhaps TRBD1 as D (6 bases). The CDR3 length is 14 residues. Germline V CDR1 and CDR2: SGDLS, YYNGEE. Trimming removed 3 bases from V and 0 bases from J, with 9 bases in between. In DNA, the CDR3 is TGTGCCAGCAGCGAACAGGGTTACCAAGAGACCCAGTACTTC. It translates to CASSEQGYQETQYF.